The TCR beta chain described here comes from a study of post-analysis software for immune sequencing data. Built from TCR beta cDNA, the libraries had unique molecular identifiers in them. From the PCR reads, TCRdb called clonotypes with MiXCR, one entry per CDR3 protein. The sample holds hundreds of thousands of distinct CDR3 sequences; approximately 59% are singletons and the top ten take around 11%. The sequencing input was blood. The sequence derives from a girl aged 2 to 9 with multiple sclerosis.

The CDR3 loop reads CASSQELNYGYTF. The CDR3 nucleotides are TGTGCCAGCAGCCAGGAGCTAAACTATGGCTACACCTTC. V is TRBV12-3 or TRBV12-4 and J is TRBJ1-2; D is undetermined. CDR3 size: 13 residues. V gave up 6 bases and J gave up 2 bases, with 10 bases separating them.